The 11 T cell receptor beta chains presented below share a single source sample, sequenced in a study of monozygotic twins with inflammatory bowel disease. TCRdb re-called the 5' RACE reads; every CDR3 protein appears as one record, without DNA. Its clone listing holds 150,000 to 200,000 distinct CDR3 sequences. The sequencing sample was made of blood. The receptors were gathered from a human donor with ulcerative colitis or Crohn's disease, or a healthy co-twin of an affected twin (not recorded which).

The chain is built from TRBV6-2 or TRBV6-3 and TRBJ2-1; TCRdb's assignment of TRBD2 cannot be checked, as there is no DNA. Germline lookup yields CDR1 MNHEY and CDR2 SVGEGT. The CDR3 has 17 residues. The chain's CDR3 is CASSYSAFPGSYNEQFF.

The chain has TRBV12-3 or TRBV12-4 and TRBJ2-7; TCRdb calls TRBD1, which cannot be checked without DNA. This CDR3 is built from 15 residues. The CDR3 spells CASTLGLHTGDEQYF.

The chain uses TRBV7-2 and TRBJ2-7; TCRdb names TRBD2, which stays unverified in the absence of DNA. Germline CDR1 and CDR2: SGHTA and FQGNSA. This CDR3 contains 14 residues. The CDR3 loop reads CASSRDSGLSEQYF.

CDR3 sequence: CASGINPGLAGNNEQFF. V usage is TRBV12-5 and J usage is TRBJ2-1; the D gene TCRdb calls, TRBD2, cannot be checked with no DNA. This CDR3 region has 17 residues. Germline V lookup: CDR1 LGHNT, CDR2 FRNRAP.

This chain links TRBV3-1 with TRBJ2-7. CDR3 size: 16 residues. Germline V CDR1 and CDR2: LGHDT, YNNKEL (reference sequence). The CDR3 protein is CASSQDPRRSSYEQYF.

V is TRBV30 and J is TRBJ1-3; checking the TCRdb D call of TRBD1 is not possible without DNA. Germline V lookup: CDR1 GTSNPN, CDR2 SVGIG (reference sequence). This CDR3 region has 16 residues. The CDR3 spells CAWSVPGFSSGNTIYF.

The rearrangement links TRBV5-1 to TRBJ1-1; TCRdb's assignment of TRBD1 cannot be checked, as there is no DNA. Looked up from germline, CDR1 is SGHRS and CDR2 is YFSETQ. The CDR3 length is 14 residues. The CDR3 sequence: CASSPRGGSTEAFF. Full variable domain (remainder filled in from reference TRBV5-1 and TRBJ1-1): KAGVTQTPRYLIKTRGQQVTLSCSPISGHRSVSWYQQTPGQGLQFLFEYFSETQRNKGNFPGRFSGRQFSNSRSEMNVSTLELGDSALYLCASSPRGGSTEAFFGQGTRLTVV.

The CDR3 protein is CASSSVEGIGETQYF. The chain has TRBV5-6 and TRBJ2-5; checking the TCRdb D call of TRBD1 is not possible without DNA. The CDR3 is 15 amino acids. Germline lookup yields CDR1 SGHDT and CDR2 YYEEEE. The whole variable domain, remainder taken from reference TRBV5-6 and TRBJ2-5, is DAGVTQSPTHLIKTRGQQVTLRCSPKSGHDTVSWYQQALGQGPQFIFQYYEEEERQRGNFPDRFSGHQFPNYSSELNVNALLLGDSALYLCASSSVEGIGETQYFGPGTRLLVL.

The CDR3 reads CSAWTSGVDEQFF. The chain combines TRBV20-1 with TRBJ2-1; with no DNA, the TCRdb D assignment of TRBD2 cannot be verified. The CDR3 is 13 residues long. CDR1 is DFQATT and CDR2 is SNEGSKA in the germline V gene (reference sequence).

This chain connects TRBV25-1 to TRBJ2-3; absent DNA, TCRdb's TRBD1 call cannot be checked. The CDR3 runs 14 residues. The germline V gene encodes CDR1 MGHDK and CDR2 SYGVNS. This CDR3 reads CASSELQGTDTQYF.

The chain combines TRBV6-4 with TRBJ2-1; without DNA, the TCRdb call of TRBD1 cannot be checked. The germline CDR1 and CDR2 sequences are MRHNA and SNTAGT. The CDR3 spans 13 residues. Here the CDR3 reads CASSDGDNNEQFF.